This TCR beta chain was sequenced in a study of cytomegalovirus exposure and HLA in healthy donors. In the study overall: Unique TCRs from HLA-typed donors, 85 million to 100 million of them, were held in an early data release.

It was with 60 Vbeta and 13 Jbeta primers that the PCR ran. Sequencing used immunoSEQ multiplex PCR; TCRdb keeps in-frame clones, though not all of them. The sample comprises about 210,000 clones, 78% of which are singletons, and about 0.47% rests with the top ten. There are a few counts of this clone. This same CDR3 is encoded by further DNA sequences in the sample. Trimming pared 0 bases from V and 6 bases from J, leaving 9 bases between. The CDR3 has 14 residues. CDR1 and CDR2 (germline): MRHNA, SNTAGT. Sequencing used PBMCs. The V call is TRBV6-4, the J call TRBJ2-1; D possibly corresponds to TRBD2 (6 bases). The source is a boy aged 5 to 17 in good health and CMV-seronegative. The CDR3 bases are TGTGCCAGCAGTGACTCGGGCGGGGCCAATGAGCAGTTCTTC. Protein: CASSDSGGANEQFF.